The TCR beta chain described here comes from a study of T cells in Graves' hyperthyroidism and ophthalmopathy. Worth noting for this clonotype: Its cognate antigen is unknown.

Whole-study findings and limits: Most clonotypes expanded in thyroid above 0.001 were likewise present in blood.

Researchers amplified the TCR beta CDR3 regions from RNA transcripts. Initially, a first-round RT-PCR of the TCR CDR3 employed the HTBI primer set. TCRdb analysed the multiplex PCR reads with MiXCR anew, one entry per CDR3 protein. The profile shows approximately 530,000 distinct CDR3 sequences, approximately 15% of them singletons. Patients aged 18 to 65 had newly diagnosed hyperthyroidism of under 2 months' duration. Trimming removed 5 bases at V and 0 bases at J, with 14 bases between. The germline V gene encodes CDR1 LNHDA and CDR2 SQIVND (reference sequence). The CDR3 has 16 amino acids. The chain is built from TRBV19 and TRBJ2-1, with D possibly matching TRBD2 (7 bases). The origin of this receptor is a young woman with Graves' hyperthyroidism. The source material was blood. The CDR3 nucleotides are TGTGCCAGTAGTGCGGGGGCGCTAATCTCCTACAATGAGCAGTTCTTC. Translation: CASSAGALISYNEQFF. The full variable domain, with the rest looked up from reference TRBV19 and TRBJ2-1, is DGGITQSPKYLFRKEGQNVTLSCEQNLNHDAMYWYRQDPGQGLRLIYYSQIVNDFQKGDIAEGYSVSREKKESFPLTVTSAQKNPTAFYLCASSAGALISYNEQFFGPGTRLTVL.